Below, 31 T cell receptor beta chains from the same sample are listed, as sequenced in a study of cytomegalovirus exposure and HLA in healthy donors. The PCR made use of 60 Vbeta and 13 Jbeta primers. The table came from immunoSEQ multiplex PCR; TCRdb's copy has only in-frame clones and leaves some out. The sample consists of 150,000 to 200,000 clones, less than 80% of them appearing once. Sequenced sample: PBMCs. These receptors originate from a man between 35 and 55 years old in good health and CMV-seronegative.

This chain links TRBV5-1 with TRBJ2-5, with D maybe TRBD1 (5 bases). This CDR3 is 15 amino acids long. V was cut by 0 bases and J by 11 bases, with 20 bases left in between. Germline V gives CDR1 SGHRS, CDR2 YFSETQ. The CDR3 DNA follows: TGCGCCAGCAGCTTGGGGCAGGGTCTCCTACGAGAGCAGTACTTC. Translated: CASSLGQGLLREQYF.

The DNA for the CDR3 is TGTGCCAGCAGCCAATGGCCGTTAGATACGCAGTATTTT. Amino acid sequence: CASSQWPLDTQYF. This sequence joins TRBV7-7 and TRBJ2-3; no clear D gene. CDR1 is SSHAT and CDR2 is FNYEAQ in the germline V gene (reference sequence). With 5 bases removed from V and 5 bases from J, the gap between germline ends came to 11 bases. This CDR3 has 13 residues.

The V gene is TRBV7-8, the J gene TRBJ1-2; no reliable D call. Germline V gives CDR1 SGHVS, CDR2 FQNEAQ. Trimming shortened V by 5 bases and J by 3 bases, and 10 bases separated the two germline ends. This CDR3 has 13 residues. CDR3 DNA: TGTGCCAGCAGCCGGAGCGGGGACTATGGCTACACCTTC. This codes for CASSRSGDYGYTF.

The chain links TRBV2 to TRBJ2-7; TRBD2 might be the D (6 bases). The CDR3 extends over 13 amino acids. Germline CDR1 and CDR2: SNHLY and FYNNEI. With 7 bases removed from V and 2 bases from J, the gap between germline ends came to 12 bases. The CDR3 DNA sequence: TGTGCCAGCATCCGGGACTCAGCCTACGAGCAGTACTTC. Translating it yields CASIRDSAYEQYF. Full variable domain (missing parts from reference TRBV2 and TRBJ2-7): EPEVTQTPSHQVTQMGQEVILRCVPISNHLYFYWYRQILGQKVEFLVSFYNNEISEKSEIFDDQFSVERPDGSNFTLKIRSTKLEDSAMYFCASIRDSAYEQYFGPGTRLTVT.

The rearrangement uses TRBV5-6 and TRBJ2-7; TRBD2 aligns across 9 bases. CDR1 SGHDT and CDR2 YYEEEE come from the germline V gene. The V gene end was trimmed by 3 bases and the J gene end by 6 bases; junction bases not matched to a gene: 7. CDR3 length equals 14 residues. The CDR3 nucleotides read TGTGCCAGCAGCTCGACGCGGGGGGGCCTCGAGCAGTACTTC. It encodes CASSSTRGGLEQYF.

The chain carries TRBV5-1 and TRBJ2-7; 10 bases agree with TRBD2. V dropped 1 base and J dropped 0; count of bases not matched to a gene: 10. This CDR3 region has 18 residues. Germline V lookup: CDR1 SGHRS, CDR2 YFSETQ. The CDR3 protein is CASSLSPLGLAVSYEQYF. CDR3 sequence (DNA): TGCGCCAGCAGCTTGAGCCCCCTCGGACTAGCGGTCTCCTACGAGCAGTACTTC.

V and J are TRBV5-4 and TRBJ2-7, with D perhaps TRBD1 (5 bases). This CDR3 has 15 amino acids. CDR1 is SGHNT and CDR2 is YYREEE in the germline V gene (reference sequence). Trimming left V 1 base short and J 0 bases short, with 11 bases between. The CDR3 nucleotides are TGTGCCAGCAGCTTGCAGGGAATAGACTCCTACGAGCAGTACTTC. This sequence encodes CASSLQGIDSYEQYF.

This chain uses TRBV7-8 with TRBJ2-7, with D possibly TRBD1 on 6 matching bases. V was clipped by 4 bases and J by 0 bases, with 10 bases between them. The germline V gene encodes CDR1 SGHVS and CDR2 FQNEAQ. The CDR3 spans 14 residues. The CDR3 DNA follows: TGTGCCAGCAGCTCCCAGGGGAACTCCTACGAGCAGTACTTC. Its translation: CASSSQGNSYEQYF.

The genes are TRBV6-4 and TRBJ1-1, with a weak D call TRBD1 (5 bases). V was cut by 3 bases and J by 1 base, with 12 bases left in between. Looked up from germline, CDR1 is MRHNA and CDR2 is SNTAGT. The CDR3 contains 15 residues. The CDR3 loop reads CASSESYGGNTEAFF. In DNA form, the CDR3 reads TGTGCCAGCAGTGAATCCTACGGGGGGAACACTGAAGCTTTCTTT.

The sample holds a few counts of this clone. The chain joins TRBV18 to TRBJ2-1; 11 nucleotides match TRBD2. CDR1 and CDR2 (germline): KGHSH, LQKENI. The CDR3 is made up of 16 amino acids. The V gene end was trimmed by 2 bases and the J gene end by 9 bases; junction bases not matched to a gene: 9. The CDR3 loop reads CASSPVLAGGGTEQFF. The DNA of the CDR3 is TGTGCCAGCTCACCAGTCCTAGCGGGAGGTGGGACTGAGCAGTTCTTC. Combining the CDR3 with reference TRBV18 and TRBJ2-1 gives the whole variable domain NAGVMQNPRHLVRRRGQEARLRCSPMKGHSHVYWYRQLPEEGLKFMVYLQKENIIDESGMPKERFSAEFPKEGPSILRIQQVVRGDSAAYFCASSPVLAGGGTEQFFGPGTRLTVL.

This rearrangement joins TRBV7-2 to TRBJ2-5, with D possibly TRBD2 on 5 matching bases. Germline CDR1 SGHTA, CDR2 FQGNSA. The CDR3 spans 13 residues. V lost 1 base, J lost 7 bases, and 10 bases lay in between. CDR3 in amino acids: CASSLGPAGTQYF. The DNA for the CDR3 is TGTGCCAGCAGCTTAGGTCCCGCGGGGACCCAGTACTTC.

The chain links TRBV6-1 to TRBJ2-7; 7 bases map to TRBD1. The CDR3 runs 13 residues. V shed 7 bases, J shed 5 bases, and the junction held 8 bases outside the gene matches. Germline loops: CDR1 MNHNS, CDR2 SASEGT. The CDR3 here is CASTLTGVNEQYF. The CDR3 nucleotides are TGTGCCAGCACCCTCACAGGGGTCAACGAGCAGTACTTC.

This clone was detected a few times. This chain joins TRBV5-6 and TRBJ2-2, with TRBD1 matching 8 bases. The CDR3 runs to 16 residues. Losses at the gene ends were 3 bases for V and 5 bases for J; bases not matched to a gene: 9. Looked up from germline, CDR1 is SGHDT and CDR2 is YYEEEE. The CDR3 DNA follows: TGTGCCAGCAGCTCCCAGACAGGGGAGCCAACCGGGGAGCTGTTTTTT. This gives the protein CASSSQTGEPTGELFF.

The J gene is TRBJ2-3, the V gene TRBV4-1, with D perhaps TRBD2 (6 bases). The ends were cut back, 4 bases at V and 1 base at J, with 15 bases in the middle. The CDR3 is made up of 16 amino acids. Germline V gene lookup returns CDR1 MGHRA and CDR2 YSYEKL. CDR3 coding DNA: TGCGCCAGCAGCCGGCTAGGGACTCAGGGCACAGATACGCAGTATTTT. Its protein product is CASSRLGTQGTDTQYF.

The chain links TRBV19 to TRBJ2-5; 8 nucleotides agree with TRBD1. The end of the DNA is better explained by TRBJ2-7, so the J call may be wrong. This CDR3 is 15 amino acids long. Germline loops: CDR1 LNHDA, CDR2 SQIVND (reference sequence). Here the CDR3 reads CASSIATGVGYEQYF. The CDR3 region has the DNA TGTGCCAGTAGTATAGCGACAGGGGTAGGCTACGAGCAGTACTTC.

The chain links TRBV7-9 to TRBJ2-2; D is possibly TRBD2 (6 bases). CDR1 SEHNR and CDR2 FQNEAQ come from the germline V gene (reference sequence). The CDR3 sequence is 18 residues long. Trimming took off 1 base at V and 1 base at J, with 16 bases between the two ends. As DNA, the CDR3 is TGTGCCAGCAGCTTAGTAGGTAGCGGAGATAAGAACACCGGGGAGCTGTTTTTT. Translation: CASSLVGSGDKNTGELFF.

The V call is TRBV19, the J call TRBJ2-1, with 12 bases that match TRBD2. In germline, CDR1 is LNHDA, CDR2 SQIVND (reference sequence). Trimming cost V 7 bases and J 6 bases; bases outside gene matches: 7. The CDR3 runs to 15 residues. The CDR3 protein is CASTRTSGDANEQFF. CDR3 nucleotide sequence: TGTGCCAGTACCCGGACTAGCGGGGACGCCAATGAGCAGTTCTTC.

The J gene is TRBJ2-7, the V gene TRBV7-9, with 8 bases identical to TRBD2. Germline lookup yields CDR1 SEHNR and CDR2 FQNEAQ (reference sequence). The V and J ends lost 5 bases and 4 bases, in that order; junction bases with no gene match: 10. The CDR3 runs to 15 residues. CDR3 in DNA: TGTGCCAGCAGCCGGGAGGGGACGGGGGTTTACGAGCAGTACTTC. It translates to CASSREGTGVYEQYF.

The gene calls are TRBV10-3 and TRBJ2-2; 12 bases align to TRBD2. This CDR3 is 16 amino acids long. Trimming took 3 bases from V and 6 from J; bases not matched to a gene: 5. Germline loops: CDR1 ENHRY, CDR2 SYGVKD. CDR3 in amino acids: CAISDLLAGGAGELFF. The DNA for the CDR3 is TGTGCCATCAGTGACCTACTAGCGGGGGGTGCCGGGGAGCTGTTTTTT.

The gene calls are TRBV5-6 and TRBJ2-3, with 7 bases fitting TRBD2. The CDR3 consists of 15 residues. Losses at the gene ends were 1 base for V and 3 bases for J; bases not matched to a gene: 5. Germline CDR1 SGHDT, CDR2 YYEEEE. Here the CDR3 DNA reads TGTGCCAGCAGCTTGACAGCGGGGCTGACAGATACGCAGTATTTT. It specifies CASSLTAGLTDTQYF.

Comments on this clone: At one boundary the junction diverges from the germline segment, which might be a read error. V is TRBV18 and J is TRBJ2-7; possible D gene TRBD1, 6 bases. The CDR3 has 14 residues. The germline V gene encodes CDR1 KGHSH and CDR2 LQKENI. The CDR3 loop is CVSSDRDKQGEQYF. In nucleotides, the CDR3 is TGTGTCAGCTCAGACCGGGACAAGCAGGGCGAGCAGTACTTC. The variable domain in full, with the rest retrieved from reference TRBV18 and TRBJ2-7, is NAGVMQNPRHLVRRRGQEARLRCSPMKGHSHVYWYRQLPEEGLKFMVYLQKENIIDESGMPKERFSAEFPKEGPSILRIQQVVRGDSAAYFCVSSDRDKQGEQYFGPGTRLTVT.

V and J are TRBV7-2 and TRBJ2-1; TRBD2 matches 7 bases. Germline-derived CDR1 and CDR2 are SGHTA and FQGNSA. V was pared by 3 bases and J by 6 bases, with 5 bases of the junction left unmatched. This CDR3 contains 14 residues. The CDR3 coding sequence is TGTGCCAGCAGCTTTCGGACTAGATCCAATGAGCAGTTCTTC. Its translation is CASSFRTRSNEQFF.

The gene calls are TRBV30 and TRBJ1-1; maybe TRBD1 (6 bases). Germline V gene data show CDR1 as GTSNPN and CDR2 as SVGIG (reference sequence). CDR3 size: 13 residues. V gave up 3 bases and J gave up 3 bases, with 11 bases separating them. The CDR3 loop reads CAWRGAGYTEAFF. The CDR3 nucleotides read TGTGCCTGGAGGGGGGCCGGGTACACTGAAGCTTTCTTT.

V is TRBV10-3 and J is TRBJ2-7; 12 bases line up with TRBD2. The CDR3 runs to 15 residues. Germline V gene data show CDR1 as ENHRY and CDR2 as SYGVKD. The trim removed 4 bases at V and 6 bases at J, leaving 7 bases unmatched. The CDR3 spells CAISGLAGGQGEQYF. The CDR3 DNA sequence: TGTGCCATCAGTGGCCTAGCGGGGGGGCAGGGCGAGCAGTACTTC.

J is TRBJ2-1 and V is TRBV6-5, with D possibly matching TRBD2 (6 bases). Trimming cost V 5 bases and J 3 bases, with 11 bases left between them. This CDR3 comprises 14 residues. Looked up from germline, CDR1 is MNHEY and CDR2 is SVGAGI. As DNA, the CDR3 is TGTGCCAGCAGTAGAGGGACTCTCTACAATGAGCAGTTCTTC. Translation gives CASSRGTLYNEQFF.

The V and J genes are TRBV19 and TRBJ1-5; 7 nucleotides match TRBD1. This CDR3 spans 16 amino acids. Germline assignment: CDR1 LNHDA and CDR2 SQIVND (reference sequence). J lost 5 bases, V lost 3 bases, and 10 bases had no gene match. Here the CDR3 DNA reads TGTGCCAGTAGTATTTGGACAGGACCAAGAGATCAGCCCCAGCATTTT. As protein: CASSIWTGPRDQPQHF.

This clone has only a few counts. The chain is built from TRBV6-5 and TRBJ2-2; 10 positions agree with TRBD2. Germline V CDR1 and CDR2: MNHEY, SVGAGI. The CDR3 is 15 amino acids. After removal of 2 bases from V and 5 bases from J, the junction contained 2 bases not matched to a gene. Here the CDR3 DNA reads TGTGCCAGCAGTTACGAACTAGCGGGGACCGGGGAGCTGTTTTTT. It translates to CASSYELAGTGELFF.

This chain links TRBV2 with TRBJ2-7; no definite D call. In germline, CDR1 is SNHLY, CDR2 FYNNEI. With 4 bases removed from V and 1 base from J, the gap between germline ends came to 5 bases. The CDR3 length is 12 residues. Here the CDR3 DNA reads TGTGCCAGCAGTGTACAGTCCTACGAGCAGTACTTC. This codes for CASSVQSYEQYF.

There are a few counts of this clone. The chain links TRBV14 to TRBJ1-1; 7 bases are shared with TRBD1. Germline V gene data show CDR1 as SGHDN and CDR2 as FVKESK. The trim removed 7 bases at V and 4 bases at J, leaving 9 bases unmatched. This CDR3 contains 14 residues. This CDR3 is CASTRQGRVTEAFF. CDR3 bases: TGTGCCAGCACCCGACAGGGAAGAGTCACTGAAGCTTTCTTT.

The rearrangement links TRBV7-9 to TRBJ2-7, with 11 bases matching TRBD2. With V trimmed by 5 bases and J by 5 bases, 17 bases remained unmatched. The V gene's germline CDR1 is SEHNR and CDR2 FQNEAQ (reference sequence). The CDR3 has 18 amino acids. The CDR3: CASSRRGVAGGPTDEQYF. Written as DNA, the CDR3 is TGTGCCAGCAGCCGTCGGGGGGTAGCGGGAGGGCCTACCGACGAGCAGTACTTC.

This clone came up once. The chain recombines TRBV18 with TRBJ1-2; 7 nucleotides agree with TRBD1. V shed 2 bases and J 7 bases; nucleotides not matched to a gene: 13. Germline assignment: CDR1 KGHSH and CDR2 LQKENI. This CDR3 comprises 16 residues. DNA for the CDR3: TGTGCCAGCTCACCAACTTCCGCCGGGACAGTCTCTGGCTACACCTTC. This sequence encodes CASSPTSAGTVSGYTF. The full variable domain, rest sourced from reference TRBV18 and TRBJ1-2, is NAGVMQNPRHLVRRRGQEARLRCSPMKGHSHVYWYRQLPEEGLKFMVYLQKENIIDESGMPKERFSAEFPKEGPSILRIQQVVRGDSAAYFCASSPTSAGTVSGYTFGSGTRLTVV.